This is a list of T cell receptor beta chains from one sample in a study of T cell responses to AZD1222 COVID-19 vaccine. The data were produced by immunoSEQ multiplex PCR, yet TCRdb's version contains in-frame clones alone and is incomplete. The sample holds around 270,000 clones, approximately 94% seen once. The sequencing used peripheral blood, collected 28 days after the second AZD1222 dose. The receptor source for this set is an adult who received the AZD1222 COVID-19 vaccine. The CDR3 runs from the conserved cysteine through the conserved F or W. A D gene is named only where the DNA matches it firmly. Some rows mark clone size as missing; the rest say once, few, many or name a class of expanded clone.

CDR3nt,CDR3aa,abundance,v_gene,len,j_gene,d_gene
TGTGCCAGCAGTTTATTGTCTCCGGGGACCTCCTACGAGCAGTACTTC,CASSLLSPGTSYEQYF,NA,TRBV28,16,TRBJ2-7,NA
TGTGCCAGCAGTCAGGGAGATACGCAGTATTTT,CASSQGDTQYF,NA,TRBV6-5,11,TRBJ2-3,NA
TGTGCCAGCAGCCCGCAAACATCTGGAAACACCATATATTTT,CASSPQTSGNTIYF,NA,TRBV3-1/TRBV3-2,14,TRBJ1-3,NA
TGTGCCAGCAGTTTAGAACAGTTGAACACTGAAGCTTTCTTT,CASSLEQLNTEAFF,NA,TRBV28,14,TRBJ1-1,NA
TGTGCCAGCAAGCCGACAGGGGTGGGTGAAGCTTTCTTT,CASKPTGVGEAFF,NA,TRBV2,13,TRBJ1-1,TRBD1
TGTGCCAGCAGTTCCGGGGTAAACCTAGCCAAAAACATTCAGTACTTC,CASSSGVNLAKNIQYF,NA,TRBV28,16,TRBJ2-4,NA
TGTGCCAGCGCTACTAGATCGGTCCACAATGAGCAGTTCTTC,CASATRSVHNEQFF,NA,TRBV7-2,14,TRBJ2-1,NA
TGTGCCAGCTCACTCGGACAGGAGCCTGGAAACACCATATATTTT,CASSLGQEPGNTIYF,NA,TRBV18,15,TRBJ1-3,TRBD1
TGTGCCAGCAGTCGGCCCCTGGGGGAGCAGTACTTC,CASSRPLGEQYF,NA,TRBV27,12,TRBJ2-7,NA
TGTGCCAGCAGTGAAGGGGGGGGGCTCGTCGAGACCCAGTACTTC,CASSEGGGLVETQYF,NA,TRBV6-1,15,TRBJ2-5,NA
TGTGCCAGCAGGGTCCAGGGATTCTATAATTCACCCCTCCACTTT,CASRVQGFYNSPLHF,NA,TRBV2,15,TRBJ1-6,NA
TGCGCCAGCAGCTTGGCGGGTCAGCAAGAGACCCAGTACTTC,CASSLAGQQETQYF,NA,TRBV5-1,14,TRBJ2-5,NA
NA,CASSSSGMVNTIYF,once,TRBV28,14,TRBJ1-3,NA
TGTGCCAGCAGTGAATATCATAATGGCTACACCTTC,CASSEYHNGYTF,NA,TRBV2,12,TRBJ1-2,NA
TGTGCCAGCAGCTCGGACGGGGCTCGTTCACCCCTCCACTTT,CASSSDGARSPLHF,NA,TRBV11-2,14,TRBJ1-6,NA
TGTGCCAGCAGGCCTCCAGTGGATTCACCCCTCCACTTT,CASRPPVDSPLHF,NA,TRBV2,13,TRBJ1-6,NA